The TCR beta chain under discussion was sequenced for a study of blood T cell repertoires in COVID-19. Looking at the study overall: From T cells, B-cell-depleted T cells, or PBMCs came the material, which was cDNA or gDNA.

The CDR3 is 17 residues long. CDR1 and CDR2 from the germline V gene are LGHNA and YSLEER. V lost 0 bases, J lost 2 bases, and 3 bases stayed unmatched. The method was immunoSEQ multiplex PCR; TCRdb's version includes in-frame clones alone and lacks a portion of them. This sample has about 250,000 clones, with 70% to 90% found just once. The sequenced sample was peripheral blood. The sequence was obtained from a woman aged 25 to 39 with COVID-19, enrolled during active disease. The chain joins TRBV4-3 to TRBJ2-6; TRBD1 aligns across 8 bases. The CDR3 is CASSQEGRGPGANVLTF. The CDR3 bases are TGCGCCAGCAGCCAAGAGGGCAGGGGGCCTGGGGCCAACGTCCTGACTTTC.